The entry below gives a single T cell receptor beta chain sequence along with its context. The assay was immunoSEQ multiplex PCR, and TCRdb's table has in-frame clones only and misses some. The table lists 200,000 to 250,000 clones, about 86% of them singletons. This record comes from a study of blood T cell repertoires in COVID-19. Study overall: T cells, B-cell-depleted T cells, or PBMCs supplied cDNA or gDNA.

This CDR3 contains 15 residues. The V and J ends lost 5 bases and 2 bases, in that order; junction bases with no gene match: 8. Germline V gives CDR1 SGHAT, CDR2 FQNNGV. Input material: peripheral blood. This receptor was taken from a woman aged 55-70 years with acute or convalescent COVID-19. V gene TRBV11-2 combines with J gene TRBJ1-1; 7 nucleotides match TRBD1. The CDR3 DNA reads as TGTGCCAGCAGCACAACGACAGGGCTTAACACTGAAGCTTTCTTT. Translation gives CASSTTTGLNTEAFF.